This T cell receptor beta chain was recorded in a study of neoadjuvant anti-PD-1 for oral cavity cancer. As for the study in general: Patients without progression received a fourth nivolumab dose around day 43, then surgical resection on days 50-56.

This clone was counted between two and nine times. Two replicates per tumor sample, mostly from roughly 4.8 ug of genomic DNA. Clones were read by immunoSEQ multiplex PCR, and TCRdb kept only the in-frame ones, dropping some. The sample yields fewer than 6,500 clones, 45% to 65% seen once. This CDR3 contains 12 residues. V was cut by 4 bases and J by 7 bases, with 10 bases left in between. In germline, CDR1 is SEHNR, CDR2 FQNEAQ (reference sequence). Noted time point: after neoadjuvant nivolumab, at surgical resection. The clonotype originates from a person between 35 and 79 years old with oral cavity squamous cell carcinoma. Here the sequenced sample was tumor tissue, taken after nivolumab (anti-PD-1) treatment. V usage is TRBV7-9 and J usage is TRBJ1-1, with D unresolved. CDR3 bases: TGTGCCAGCAGCTACTCAGGTAGTGAAGCTTTCTTT. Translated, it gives CASSYSGSEAFF.